The clone carrying this T cell receptor (beta chain) was seen ten or more times. The antigen is undetermined. This specimen comes from a study of T cells in Graves' hyperthyroidism and ophthalmopathy. Study observations and caveats: A 13 V-J signature model discriminated ophthalmopathy versus stable hyperthyroidism.

V was cut by 7 bases and J by 4 bases, with 16 bases left in between. This CDR3 comprises 13 residues. Germline lookup yields CDR1 SQVTM and CDR2 ANQGSEA. Template material for amplifying TCR beta CDR3 regions consisted of RNA transcripts. Initially, a first-round RT-PCR of the TCR CDR3 employed the HTBI primer set. TCRdb independently ran MiXCR on the multiplex PCR reads; one entry per CDR3 protein. This table holds a few hundred thousand distinct CDR3 sequences, approximately 14% found once. Diagnoses were established using clinical symptoms, serum thyroxine and TRAb, thyroid ultrasound and orbital computed tomography.

The receptor comes from a young woman with Graves' hyperthyroidism. This chain joins TRBV29-1 and TRBJ1-1, with a tentative D call TRBD1 (5 bases). Input material: blood. CDR3 region: CSARAMGVTEAFF. CDR3 DNA: TGCAGCGCGAGGGCCATGGGGGTCACTGAAGCTTTCTTT.